This TCR beta chain was identified in a study of OX40 agonist ivuxolimab in advanced cancers. A history of autoimmune disease or systemic immunosuppression excluded patients. The V gene lost 5 bases and the J gene lost 6 bases, with 17 bases spanning the gap. Per the germline V gene, CDR1 is SEHNR and CDR2 is FQNEAQ (reference sequence). This CDR3 has 14 residues. Assay: immunoSEQ multiplex PCR; the TCRdb copy retains only in-frame clones and omits some. The sample lists about 16,000 clones; approximately 92% were seen once. The chain has TRBV7-9 and TRBJ2-7; D remains ambiguous. The source of this sequence is an adult with an advanced solid tumor such as melanoma, head and neck, liver or kidney cancer. The source material was CD4+ or CD8+ T cells sorted from blood, sampled in a trial of the OX40 agonist ivuxolimab. The CDR3 sequence is CASSLTFSPAEQYF. In nucleotides, the CDR3 is TGTGCCAGCAGCCTGACTTTCTCCCCGGCCGAGCAGTACTTC. The whole variable domain, remainder taken from reference TRBV7-9 and TRBJ2-7, is DTGVSQNPRHKITKRGQNVTFRCDPISEHNRLYWYRQTLGQGPEFLTYFQNEAQLEKSRLLSDRFSAERPKGSFSTLEIQRTEQGDSAMYLCASSLTFSPAEQYFGPGTRLTVT.